This TCR beta chain was retrieved from a study of CD8 T cells in ankylosing spondylitis. Trimming removed 4 bases at V and 5 bases at J, with 5 bases between. This CDR3 comprises 12 residues. Germline assignment: CDR1 LNHDA and CDR2 SQIVND (reference sequence). This clonotype has ten or more counts. Making use of molecular barcodes, quantitative 5'-RACE generated TCR beta libraries. TCRdb re-called the 5' RACE reads with MiXCR, one entry per CDR3 protein. The data show some 130,000 distinct CDR3 sequences, with about 7.3% seen just once and around 12% held by the top ten. Sequenced material: blood, either unsorted or a sorted T cell fraction (not recorded which). This receptor was identified in a female donor with ankylosing spondylitis or in good health (not recorded which). The chain is built from TRBV19 and TRBJ2-2; D unresolved. CDR3 sequence: CASSTLTGELFF. In nucleotides, the CDR3 is TGTGCCAGTAGTACTCTAACCGGGGAGCTGTTTTTT. Complete variable domain (other parts from reference TRBV19 and TRBJ2-2): DGGITQSPKYLFRKEGQNVTLSCEQNLNHDAMYWYRQDPGQGLRLIYYSQIVNDFQKGDIAEGYSVSREKKESFPLTVTSAQKNPTAFYLCASSTLTGELFFGEGSRLTVL.